The rows below give T cell receptor beta chains drawn from one sample of a study of blood T cell repertoires in COVID-19. The method was immunoSEQ multiplex PCR; TCRdb's version includes in-frame clones alone and lacks a portion of them. This sample has about 180,000 clones, with 75% to 85% found just once. Specimen: peripheral blood. Source of these receptors: a human donor in a cohort sampled during active COVID-19. CDR3s include the opening cysteine and the closing phenylalanine or tryptophan.

cdr3_aa,v_call,j_call
CASSSQANSGNTIYF,TRBV7-9,TRBJ1-3
CASSQDGAAENQPQHF,TRBV4-2,TRBJ1-5
CASSQPGQGADGYTF,TRBV7-9,TRBJ1-2
CASSLGYSEGNQPQHF,TRBV5-8,TRBJ1-5
CASSVAPGPNTEAFF,TRBV9,TRBJ1-1
CASSQLQGRGGELFF,TRBV3-1/TRBV3-2,TRBJ2-2
CASSYSKFRPNTEAFF,TRBV6-5,TRBJ1-1
CATRDPGDTQYF,TRBV27,TRBJ2-3
CASSRDRGETQYF,TRBV28,TRBJ2-5
CASRGQTTPYEQYF,TRBV19,TRBJ2-7
CASSKPGQGAYEQYF,TRBV27,TRBJ2-7
CASSLAGRNGYTF,TRBV27,TRBJ1-2
CATSDLTSFTDTQYF,TRBV24-1,TRBJ2-3
CASSLLAPRQGRGEAFF,TRBV7-9,TRBJ1-1
CASSLGQGNYEQYF,TRBV3-1/TRBV3-2,TRBJ2-7
CASSIAGTRDEQYF,TRBV19,TRBJ2-7
CASSIGEFSGNTIYF,TRBV19,TRBJ1-3
CASSYPGQGRHTEAFF,TRBV6-2/TRBV6-3,TRBJ1-1
CASSTSGTLNEQFF,TRBV11-3,TRBJ2-1
CASSMDRAVSYEQYF,TRBV7-2,TRBJ2-7
CASSSTGDTGELFF,TRBV5-1,TRBJ2-2
CASSIERGFTGELFF,TRBV19,TRBJ2-2
CASSPLWTGPEAFF,TRBV6-5,TRBJ1-1